The T cell receptor beta chain described here comes from a study of spatial heterogeneity in lung cancer. Specified time point: sample taken at primary tumor resection. This clonotype was seen only a few times. TCRdb independently ran MiXCR on the 5' RACE reads; one entry per CDR3 protein. The sample lists more than 35,000 distinct CDR3 sequences, around 5.2% occurring once. Per the germline V gene, CDR1 is SGHVS and CDR2 is FQNEAQ. This CDR3 comprises 18 residues. Between the trimmed V and J ends, which lost 1 base and 1 base, there was a span of 19 bases. The rearrangement links TRBV7-8 to TRBJ1-1; D ambiguous. The TCR originated in a female donor with early-stage non-small cell lung cancer. This specimen was PBMCs, taken at surgery. This chain's CDR3 is CASSLEGIARRRNTEAFF. CDR3 DNA sequence: TGTGCCAGCAGCTTAGAAGGTATAGCGCGGAGGCGGAACACTGAAGCTTTCTTT.